One sample yielded the 13 T cell receptor beta chains listed below, sequenced in a study of cytomegalovirus exposure and HLA in healthy donors. The protocol was immunoSEQ multiplex PCR, while the TCRdb copy is restricted to in-frame clones and leaves out a portion. The table lists roughly 330,000 clones, about nine tenths of them singletons, with roughly 1.2% in the top ten. The specimen sequenced was PBMCs. The receptor set was obtained from a woman under 40 in good health and CMV-seropositive.

The chain joins TRBV7-8 to TRBJ2-7; 11 bases line up with TRBD2. The CDR3 spans 17 residues. Germline assignment: CDR1 SGHVS and CDR2 FQNEAQ. V was pared by 0 bases and J by 2 bases, with 6 bases of the junction left unmatched. CDR3 region: CASSLALTSGSTYEQYF. The CDR3 nucleotides read TGTGCCAGCAGCTTAGCGCTAACTAGCGGGAGTACCTACGAGCAGTACTTC.

This chain uses TRBV19 with TRBJ1-5, with D possibly TRBD1 on 5 matching bases. V lost 5 bases and J 1 base, leaving 9 bases between the germline ends. This CDR3 region has 14 residues. CDR1 and CDR2 from the germline V gene are LNHDA and SQIVND (reference sequence). CDR3 protein: CASSPWDSNQPQHF. The CDR3 DNA sequence: TGTGCCAGTAGTCCATGGGACAGCAATCAGCCCCAGCATTTT.

The chain has TRBV20-1 and TRBJ1-1; D not resolved. Germline loops: CDR1 DFQATT, CDR2 SNEGSKA (reference sequence). This CDR3 is built from 11 residues. Trimming removed 0 bases at V and 7 bases at J, with 6 bases between. CDR3 region: CSARDLGEAFF. The CDR3 coding sequence is TGCAGTGCTAGAGATCTGGGTGAAGCTTTCTTT.

V is TRBV19 and J is TRBJ2-1; a possible D gene is TRBD1 (6 bases). CDR1 is LNHDA, CDR2 SQIVND, per germline (reference sequence). The CDR3 is made up of 13 amino acids. V lost 6 bases to trimming and J lost 4 bases, with 10 bases between them. The DNA for the CDR3 is TGTGCCAGTAGCGACGGACAGTACAATGAGCAGTTCTTC. Encoded protein: CASSDGQYNEQFF.

The chain links TRBV18 to TRBJ1-3; 8 bases match TRBD1. CDR3 length: 16 residues. Germline CDR1 KGHSH, CDR2 LQKENI. With 3 bases clipped from V and 0 bases from J, the junction kept 4 bases outside the gene matches. The CDR3 sequence is CASSPDRASSGNTIYF. CDR3 in DNA: TGTGCCAGCTCACCGGACAGGGCGAGCTCTGGAAACACCATATATTTT. Looking up the rest from reference TRBV18 and TRBJ1-3 gives the full variable domain: NAGVMQNPRHLVRRRGQEARLRCSPMKGHSHVYWYRQLPEEGLKFMVYLQKENIIDESGMPKERFSAEFPKEGPSILRIQQVVRGDSAAYFCASSPDRASSGNTIYFGEGSWLTVV.

V usage is TRBV30 and J usage is TRBJ2-1; 14 bases agree with TRBD2. V was clipped by 2 bases and J by 2 bases; unmatched bases: 11. Germline V CDR1 and CDR2: GTSNPN, SVGIG (reference sequence). This CDR3 contains 19 residues. CDR3 residues: CAWSRTGTSGSLPYNEQFF. CDR3 bases: TGTGCCTGGAGTAGGACCGGGACTAGCGGGAGTCTCCCCTACAATGAGCAGTTCTTC.

The chain carries TRBV6-4 and TRBJ2-2; D is uncertain. Trimming took off 7 bases at V and 3 bases at J, with 15 bases between the two ends. The CDR3 sequence is 15 residues long. Germline assignment: CDR1 MRHNA and CDR2 SNTAGT. The CDR3 DNA reads as TGTGCCAGCAAGCGTTCCCCTGTCGACACCGGGGAGCTGTTTTTT. Amino acids: CASKRSPVDTGELFF.

The CDR3 reads CASATRGRGYTF. In nucleotides, the CDR3 is TGTGCCAGCGCTACGCGGGGTCGGGGCTACACCTTC. This chain links TRBV6-5 with TRBJ1-2, with no clear D. The CDR3 extends over 12 amino acids. V was pared by 8 bases and J by 8 bases, with 15 bases between. CDR1 and CDR2 from the germline V gene are MNHEY and SVGAGI.

This chain connects TRBV15 to TRBJ2-1; 9 bases agree with TRBD1. The CDR3 covers 16 residues. V was clipped by 1 base and J by 4 bases; unmatched bases: 5. Germline V gene data show CDR1 as LNHNV and CDR2 as YYDKDF (reference sequence). The CDR3 DNA reads TGTGCCACCAGCAGAGTTAAAGGGACAGGGTACAATGAGCAGTTCTTC. This codes for CATSRVKGTGYNEQFF.

On this clone itself: The sample contains more than one DNA sequence encoding this CDR3. The chain combines TRBV20-1 with TRBJ1-1; maybe TRBD1 (5 bases). Germline CDR1 and CDR2: DFQATT and SNEGSKA (reference sequence). This CDR3 spans 11 amino acids. The CDR3 spells CRGAGGTEAFF. The DNA of the CDR3 is TGCAGAGGTGCCGGGGGCACTGAAGCTTTCTTT.

This clone is a singleton in its sample. The chain combines TRBV7-3 with TRBJ2-1; TRBD2 matches at 7 bases. Germline V gene sequence: CDR1 SGHTA, CDR2 FQGTGA. This CDR3 has 15 residues. V lost 3 bases, J lost 6 bases, and 8 bases stayed unmatched. For the CDR3, the DNA is TGTGCCAGCAGCTTCACCTGGACTAGAGGCAATGAGCAGTTCTTC. Translating it yields CASSFTWTRGNEQFF.

The chain links TRBV11-3 to TRBJ2-3; a weak D match, TRBD2 (5 bases). Germline loops: CDR1 SGHNT, CDR2 YENEEA. This CDR3 is 12 amino acids long. V was pared by 4 bases and J by 4 bases, with 6 bases between. Here the CDR3 DNA reads TGTGCCAGCAGCTCGGGGTCAGATACGCAGTATTTT. It encodes CASSSGSDTQYF.

The chain has TRBV2 and TRBJ2-1; possibly TRBD2 for D (6 bases). Between the trimmed V and J ends, which lost 2 bases and 0 bases, there was a span of 20 bases. Germline-derived CDR1 and CDR2 are SNHLY and FYNNEI. CDR3 size: 19 residues. The CDR3 coding sequence is TGTGCCAGCAGTGAAATGGCGGGAACTACAGTAACCTCCTACAATGAGCAGTTCTTC. As protein: CASSEMAGTTVTSYNEQFF.